This is a list of T cell receptor beta chains from one sample in a study of T cell repertoires in cytomegalovirus infection. These receptors have no known antigen. One entry per CDR3 protein results from TCRdb running MiXCR on the reads. Here the sample spans about 500,000 distinct CDR3 sequences, roughly 34% being singletons. Here the sequenced sample was cultured PBMCs, taken from culture after CMV antigen stimulation. The receptors shown here come from a human donor in good health (CMV status not recorded). Some clones in this sample may be carry-over from other donors' samples. Each CDR3 is given with its conserved first and last residue. A D gene is named only where the DNA matches it firmly. Expanded clones get a size class; other rows say once, few or many, or leave the size out.

d_call | j_call | clone_size | v_call | cdr3_nt | cdr3_aa
TRBD2 | TRBJ2-1 | many | TRBV27 | TGTGCCAGCTCTGGACTAGCGGGAGGGGAGCAGTTCTTC | CASSGLAGGEQFF
- | TRBJ2-3 | - | TRBV25-1 | TGTGCCAGCAGTTCCTTTCAAGACAGGCTCACAGATACGCAGTATTTT | CASSSFQDRLTDTQYF
- | TRBJ2-2 | - | TRBV7-2 | TGTGCCAGTTCGACATCCGGGTCGAACACCGGGGAGCTGTTTTTT | CASSTSGSNTGELFF
TRBD2 | TRBJ2-3 | - | TRBV7-2 | TGTGCCAGCAGCCCGTGGACTAGCGGGAGTAGATTGGCAGATACGCAGTATTTT | CASSPWTSGSRLADTQYF
TRBD2 | TRBJ2-2 | - | TRBV6-2/TRBV6-3 | TGTGCCAGCAGTTGGTCTAGGACTAGCGTGAACACCGGGGAGCTGTTTTTT | CASSWSRTSVNTGELFF
TRBD1 | TRBJ2-7 | few | TRBV7-2 | TGTGCCAGCAGCTTAGGGACAGGACCCTACGAGCAGTACTTC | CASSLGTGPYEQYF
TRBD2 | TRBJ2-1 | - | TRBV10-3 | TGTGCCATCAGTGAGAGGGCTCCCATCCCGGGGGGTGAGCAGTTCTTC | CAISERAPIPGGEQFF
- | TRBJ2-5 | few | TRBV15 | TGTGCCACCAGCAGAGCAGGGGGGAGGGAGACCCAGTACTTC | CATSRAGGRETQYF
TRBD1 | TRBJ2-2 | - | TRBV5-1 | TGCGCCAGCAGCCCGGGACAGGGGACGGACACCGGGGAGCTGTTTTTT | CASSPGQGTDTGELFF
TRBD2 | TRBJ2-3 | - | TRBV5-4 | TGTGCCAGCAGCTGGGCTCAGGGCGGGAGGCCCGGGGATACGCAGTATTTT | CASSWAQGGRPGDTQYF
- | TRBJ1-2 | - | TRBV27 | TGTGCCAGCCGGACGTCGGGGTTTGGCTACACCTTC | CASRTSGFGYTF
TRBD2 | TRBJ2-3 | few | TRBV28 | TGTGCCAGCAGTACGGGACTACGAATGCAGTATTTT | CASSTGLRMQYF
- | TRBJ1-5 | - | TRBV7-6 | TGTGCCAGCAGCGCCCGTGACGGACTGAATCAGCCCCAGCATTTT | CASSARDGLNQPQHF
- | TRBJ2-3 | - | TRBV19 | TGTGCCAGTAGGCCCGGCGACGATACGCAGTATTTT | CASRPGDDTQYF
TRBD2 | TRBJ2-3 | many | TRBV7-2 | TGTGCCAGCAGCTTAGTGGGACTAGCGGCACCCTACACGCAGTATTTT | CASSLVGLAAPYTQYF
- | TRBJ2-7 | - | TRBV4-3 | TGCGCCAGCAGCCAAGATGCGGGGGCCTCCTACGAGCAGTACTTC | CASSQDAGASYEQYF
- | TRBJ1-5 | few | TRBV7-9 | TGTGCCAGCAGCCCCGAATATCACGGGGAGAGCAATCAGCCCCAGCATTTT | CASSPEYHGESNQPQHF
TRBD2 | TRBJ2-7 | few | TRBV7-2 | TGTGCCAGCAGCCTGCTAGCGGGAGGTGGCGAGCAGTACTTC | CASSLLAGGGEQYF
TRBD2 | TRBJ2-1 | - | TRBV20-1 | TGCAGTGCTAGATCTAGCGGGAGAGAGCTTGAGCAGTTCTTC | CSARSSGRELEQFF
- | TRBJ1-2 | - | TRBV4-3 | TGCGCCAGCAGCCAAGCTCCGAGGACAGTCGCTAACTATGGCTACACCTTC | CASSQAPRTVANYGYTF
- | TRBJ1-3 | few | TRBV7-9 | TGTGTCTCAAGGGATATCTCTGGAAACACCATATATTTT | CVSRDISGNTIYF